One and the same sample provided the 2 T cell receptor beta chains below, sequenced in a study of naive and memory T cell subsets. Blood and skin TCR RNA was reverse transcribed with alpha and beta constant primers. TCRdb ran MiXCR on the UMI-ligation and nested PCR reads and lists one entry per CDR3 protein. The sample has 15,000 to 20,000 distinct CDR3 sequences; 9.5% are singletons. Treatment of the sample: skin biopsy from PPD injection site in Mantoux-positive individual. Input was about 1 to 1,100 ng of DNase-treated total RNA without cell sorting. The input for sequencing was skin, taken from a tuberculin skin test site. Receptors were obtained from an adult in good health.

This clonotype occurred many times. The chain carries TRBV7-9 and TRBJ2-7; 10 nucleotides agree with TRBD1. This CDR3 region has 16 residues. The germline gives CDR1 SEHNR, CDR2 FQNEAQ (reference sequence). The J segment lost 7 bases and the V segment lost 5 bases, leaving 14 bases of the junction unmatched. The CDR3 nucleotides read TGTGCCAGCAGCACAAATCGACAGGGGGCGTCGGGAGAGCAGTACTTC. Its protein product is CASSTNRQGASGEQYF. Complete variable domain (other parts from reference TRBV7-9 and TRBJ2-7): DTGVSQNPRHKITKRGQNVTFRCDPISEHNRLYWYRQTLGQGPEFLTYFQNEAQLEKSRLLSDRFSAERPKGSFSTLEIQRTEQGDSAMYLCASSTNRQGASGEQYFGPGTRLTVT.

This clonotype was seen at least ten times. The chain links TRBV25-1 to TRBJ2-1, with 8 bases that match TRBD1. Per germline, CDR1 MGHDK and CDR2 SYGVNS. The J segment lost 3 bases and the V segment lost 8 bases, leaving 24 bases of the junction unmatched. CDR3 length: 20 amino acids. The CDR3 region is CASGQTGTGVDFRLYNEQFF. The CDR3 nucleotides are TGTGCCAGCGGCCAGACCGGGACAGGCGTAGATTTTAGACTCTACAATGAGCAGTTCTTC.